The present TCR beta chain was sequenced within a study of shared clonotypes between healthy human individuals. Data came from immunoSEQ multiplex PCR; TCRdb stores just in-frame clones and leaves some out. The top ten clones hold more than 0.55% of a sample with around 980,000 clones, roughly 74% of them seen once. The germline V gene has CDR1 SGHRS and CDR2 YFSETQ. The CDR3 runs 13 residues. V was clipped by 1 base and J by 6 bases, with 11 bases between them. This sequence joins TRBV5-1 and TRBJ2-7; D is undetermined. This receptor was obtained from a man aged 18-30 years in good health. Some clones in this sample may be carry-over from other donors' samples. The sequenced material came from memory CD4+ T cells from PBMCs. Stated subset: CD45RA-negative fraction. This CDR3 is CASSLTLVAEQYF. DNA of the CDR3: TGCGCCAGCAGCTTGACCCTAGTCGCCGAGCAGTACTTC.